The 29 T cell receptor beta chains in this list originate from one sample, sequenced in a study of tumor-infiltrating lymphocytes in primary liver carcinoma. Co-extracted RNA and DNA came from about 19-30 mg of unsorted bulk tissue. Total RNA (around 500 ng) served as template for TCR beta cDNA synthesis primed by a constant-region primer. ARM-PCR was slightly modified, and three nested multiplex PCR rounds with it gave rise to the TCR beta libraries. For approximately 11 cycles apiece, the opening two PCR rounds ran with TRBV1-TRBV30 forward primers and a C-beta reverse primer. TCRdb processed the multiplex PCR reads anew with MiXCR; each CDR3 protein has one entry. Here the sample spans some 130,000 distinct CDR3 sequences, approximately 71% being singletons. The sequencing input was tumor-adjacent normal liver tissue. The receptors here all came from a woman aged 60-75 years with primary liver carcinoma and hepatitis B virus infection.

This clonotype appeared many times. The rearrangement joins TRBV7-9 to TRBJ2-7; D is perhaps TRBD1 (5 bases). Germline V gene data show CDR1 as SEHNR and CDR2 as FQNEAQ (reference sequence). The CDR3 has 13 residues. The germline V and J ends were trimmed by 1 base and 6 bases, with 10 bases remaining between them. CDR3: CASSLGGSREQYF. The CDR3 DNA sequence: TGTGCCAGCAGCTTAGGGGGCAGCCGCGAGCAGTACTTC.

Details on this clonotype: Relative to the germline gene, one junction end is altered; a read error may explain this. V and J are TRBV15 and TRBJ2-3; D might be TRBD2 (6 bases). CDR3 size: 16 residues. The germline gives CDR1 LNHNV, CDR2 YYDKDF (reference sequence). The CDR3 DNA sequence: TGTGCCACCACCAGAGATAGTGCGGGATTCACAGATACGCAGTATTTT. Translation: CATTRDSAGFTDTQYF.

On this clonotype itself: Its ends do not fully match the called genes, so a read error is possible. J is TRBJ2-5 and V is TRBV15; 8 positions match TRBD2. Germline CDR1 and CDR2: LNHNV and YYDKDF (reference sequence). The CDR3 covers 16 residues. The CDR3 sequence: CATNRALGLVKETQYF. The CDR3 coding sequence is TGTGCCACCAACAGAGCCCTGGGACTAGTGAAAGAGACCCAGTACTTC.

The genes are TRBV6-5 and TRBJ1-1; D remains unclear. The CDR3 totals 12 residues. The germline V gene encodes CDR1 MNHEY and CDR2 SVGAGI. V was clipped by 5 bases and J by 3 bases, with 7 bases between them. The CDR3 DNA reads as TGTGCCAGCAGTGCCCAGTACACTGAAGCTTTCTTT. Protein product: CASSAQYTEAFF.

In this sample, this clonotype turned up many times. This chain joins TRBV7-9 and TRBJ2-5; D is perhaps TRBD2 (6 bases). V was cut by 2 bases and J by 5 bases, with 6 bases left in between. The CDR3 contains 12 residues. Germline assignment: CDR1 SEHNR and CDR2 FQNEAQ (reference sequence). The DNA for the CDR3 is TGTGCCAGCAGCTTACTAGCGGAGACCCAGTACTTC. This sequence encodes CASSLLAETQYF.

The chain recombines TRBV12-3 or TRBV12-4 with TRBJ2-1, with 8 nucleotides matching TRBD2. The CDR3 covers 17 residues. After removal of 0 bases from V and 7 bases from J, the junction contained 11 bases not matched to a gene. The CDR3 spells CASSLAPSGSLRNEQFF. The DNA of the CDR3 is TGTGCCAGCAGTTTAGCGCCCAGCGGGAGCTTGCGTAATGAGCAGTTCTTC.

As to this clonotype: Relative to the germline gene, one junction end is altered; a read error may explain this. The chain carries TRBV4-2 and TRBJ2-4, with 11 bases fitting TRBD2. This CDR3 is 20 amino acids long. Germline V gene sequence: CDR1 LGHNA, CDR2 YNFKEQ. CDR3 in amino acids: CAGSQESLSGRVGPGYIQYF. CDR3 nucleotide sequence: TGTGCCGGCAGCCAAGAGTCCCTTAGCGGGAGGGTAGGGCCAGGATACATTCAGTACTTC.

The chain joins TRBV29-1 to TRBJ2-3, with 7 nucleotides matching TRBD2. The CDR3 is 15 amino acids. Trimming took 3 bases from V and 9 from J; bases not matched to a gene: 15. The germline gives CDR1 SQVTM, CDR2 ANQGSEA. In DNA form, the CDR3 reads TGCAGCGTTGACAAGCGGGAAACCGGCATAGAAACGCAGTATTTT. This translates into CSVDKRETGIETQYF.

In its sample, this clonotype was seen many times. This CDR3 is CASSLTPGEQYF. The CDR3 nucleotides read TGTGCCAGCAGCTTAACTCCCGGCGAGCAGTACTTC. The V and J genes are TRBV13 and TRBJ2-7, with no clear D. V lost 2 bases and J lost 6, with 8 bases in between. This CDR3 has 12 residues. Germline CDR1 reads PRHDT; CDR2 reads FYEKMQ (reference sequence).

The V and J genes are TRBV29-1 and TRBJ2-3; D perhaps matches TRBD2 (6 bases). Germline values: CDR1 SQVTM, CDR2 ANQGSEA. The CDR3 consists of 13 residues. V lost 6 bases, J lost 0 bases, and 10 bases lay in between. CDR3 nucleotide sequence: TGCAGCGTATATGGGGGGAGCACAGATACGCAGTATTTT. It translates to CSVYGGSTDTQYF.

Notes on this clonotype: This may be a read error: a much more frequent sequence differs by one nucleotide. The chain has TRBV6-5 and TRBJ2-3, with D possibly matching TRBD2 (6 bases). Trimming stripped 7 bases from V and 3 bases from J, with 17 bases between. The CDR3 spans 15 residues. CDR1 and CDR2 (germline): MNHEY, SVGAGI. The CDR3 loop is CASNPGLSGTDTQYF. For the CDR3, the DNA is TGTGCCAGCAACCCAGGACTATCGGGAACAGATACGCAGTATTTT.

On this clonotype: At one boundary the junction diverges from the germline segment, which might be a read error. The chain links TRBV5-5 to TRBJ2-1; the D is unclear. Germline V gene sequence: CDR1 SGHKS, CDR2 YYEKEE (reference sequence). The CDR3 has 13 residues. CDR3 sequence reads: CAISFYVYNGQFF. CDR3 bases: TGTGCCATCAGCTTTTACGTATACAATGGGCAGTTCTTC.

On this clonotype itself: A much larger clone is a single base away; this may be a read error. Because the CDR3 is missing its conserved closing phenylalanine or tryptophan, this is likely a read error. V is TRBV4-2 and J is TRBJ2-7; 7 nucleotides match TRBD2. This CDR3 region has 15 residues. V lost 1 base, J lost 2 bases, and 5 bases stayed unmatched. CDR1 and CDR2 from the germline V gene are LGHNA and YNFKEQ. CDR3 sequence reads: CASSQGASGTYEQYL. In nucleotides, the CDR3 is TGTGCCAGCAGCCAAGGGGCTAGCGGTACCTACGAGCAGTACCTC.

The count of this clonotype is one. The chain has TRBV6-5 and TRBJ2-7, with D unclear. The V end was cut by 2 bases, the J end by 7 bases, with 18 bases between. The CDR3 is made up of 15 amino acids. Germline V gene data show CDR1 as MNHEY and CDR2 as SVGAGI. As DNA, the CDR3 is TGTGCCAGCAGTTACCCAAGCAATGGGATATTTGAGCAGTACTTC. It is translated as CASSYPSNGIFEQYF.

As for this clonotype: The junction departs from the called germline gene at one end, perhaps through a read error. J is TRBJ2-2 and V is TRBV11-2; TRBD2 aligns across 10 bases. Germline V CDR1 and CDR2: SGHAT, FQNNGV. The CDR3 length is 16 residues. In DNA form, the CDR3 reads TGTGCCAGCAGCTTAGGACTAGCGGGTAACACTGGGGAGCTGTTTTTT. Its protein is CASSLGLAGNTGELFF.

As regards this clonotype: A much more abundant neighbour one base away suggests this may be a read error. This sequence joins TRBV5-1 and TRBJ2-5; D remains unclear. There are 16 residues in the CDR3. The germline V gene has CDR1 SGHRS and CDR2 YFSETQ. V shed 2 bases and J shed 5 bases, with 19 bases lying between them. CDR3 sequence reads: CASSLGVNKAGETQYF. The CDR3 DNA sequence: TGCGCCAGCAGCTTAGGCGTGAACAAGGCCGGGGAGACCCAGTACTTC.

The rearrangement joins TRBV7-2 to TRBJ2-4; possibly TRBD2 for D (5 bases). Trimming cost V 5 bases and J 9 bases, with 17 bases left between them. The germline CDR1 and CDR2 sequences are SGHTA and FQGNSA. The CDR3 totals 14 residues. The CDR3 sequence is CASSLYVPTSIQYF. In nucleotides, the CDR3 is TGTGCCAGCAGCCTTTACGTGCCCACTAGCATTCAGTACTTC.

This clonotype has a count of ten or more. This rearrangement joins TRBV6-2 or TRBV6-3 to TRBJ1-5, with a tentative D call TRBD1 (6 bases). CDR3 length: 15 residues. Germline V gene sequence: CDR1 MNHEY, CDR2 SVGEGT. V shed 4 bases and J shed 4 bases, with 14 bases lying between them. CDR3 nucleotide sequence: TGTGCCAGCAGTTCCCCAGGGGCCGGTAATCAGCCCCAGCATTTT. Translated, it gives CASSSPGAGNQPQHF.

This clonotype was seen only once. This could be a read error, since a much larger clone is one nucleotide away. The chain is built from TRBV12-3 or TRBV12-4 and TRBJ2-3; perhaps TRBD1 as D (5 bases). The CDR3 has 16 residues. Trimming cost V 1 base and J 6 bases, with 17 bases left between them. In nucleotides, the CDR3 is TGTGCCAGCAGTTTAGGAATCTCCCCACAGGTTGATACGCAGTATTTT. It is translated as CASSLGISPQVDTQYF.

About this clonotype itself: Germline and junction disagree at one end, which may indicate a read error. The rearrangement uses TRBV11-2 and TRBJ2-7, with D perhaps matching TRBD2 (6 bases). CDR1 and CDR2 (germline): SGHAT, FQNNGV. The CDR3 has 14 amino acids. CDR3 in amino acids: CAISSDGGTYEQYF. The CDR3 nucleotides read TGTGCCATCAGCTCAGATGGGGGGACCTACGAGCAATACTTC.

This clonotype appeared once. A much larger clone is a single base away; this may be a read error. The chain employs TRBV28 and TRBJ2-7, with unresolved D. The V gene lost 7 bases and the J gene lost 13 bases, with 8 bases spanning the gap. Germline CDR1 is MDHEN and CDR2 is SYDVKM. This CDR3 has 8 amino acids. CDR3 in DNA: TGTGCCAGCACTATCGACTACTTC. As protein: CASTIDYF.

About this clonotype: Since a much larger clone is just one base distant, this may be a read error. The chain has TRBV30 and TRBJ2-7, with 7 bases aligning to TRBD1. The CDR3 covers 15 residues. Germline trimming cut 4 bases from V and 3 bases from J; bases unmatched to any gene: 12. Looked up from germline, CDR1 is GTSNPN and CDR2 is SVGIG (reference sequence). The CDR3 nucleotides are TGTGCCTGGATCAGCCCCCGGACAGGTGGCTACGAGCAGTACTTC. This gives the protein CAWISPRTGGYEQYF.

On this clonotype: A much larger clone is a single base away; this may be a read error. Because the CDR3 is missing its conserved closing phenylalanine or tryptophan, this is likely a read error. The chain links TRBV6-6 to TRBJ2-7; D assignment may be TRBD1 or TRBD2 (5 bases each). From germline, CDR1 is MNHNY and CDR2 SVGAGI (reference sequence). With 11 bases removed from V and 5 bases from J, the gap between germline ends came to 16 bases. CDR3 length: 12 residues. The CDR3 protein is CASTTWGDEQYS. The CDR3 nucleotides are TGTGCCTCGACTACCTGGGGCGACGAGCAGTACTCC.

This clonotype was seen once. The gene calls are TRBV2 and TRBJ2-1; 7 bases align to TRBD1. After removal of 6 bases from V and 3 bases from J, the junction contained 8 bases not matched to a gene. Germline V gene sequence: CDR1 SNHLY, CDR2 FYNNEI. CDR3 size: 15 residues. DNA of the CDR3: TGTGCCAGCAGGGCTGAAGGGACAGACTACAATGAGCAGTTCTTC. As protein: CASRAEGTDYNEQFF.

The chain carries TRBV7-8 and TRBJ1-6, with 10 bases that match TRBD1. CDR1 and CDR2 (germline): SGHVS, FQNEAQ. V was clipped by 6 bases and J by 7 bases; unmatched bases: 15. The CDR3 extends over 18 amino acids. The CDR3: CASSSGTGEALRNSPLHF. The CDR3 DNA sequence: TGTGCCAGCAGTTCCGGGACAGGGGAAGCCCTTAGGAATTCACCCCTCCACTTT. Based on the CDR3 plus reference TRBV7-8 and TRBJ1-6, the full variable domain is GAGVSQSPRYKVAKRGQDVALRCDPISGHVSLFWYQQALGQGPEFLTYFQNEAQLDKSGLPSDRFFAERPEGSVSTLKIQRTQQEDSAVYLCASSSGTGEALRNSPLHFGNGTRLTVT.

The rearrangement uses TRBV6-1 and TRBJ2-3; TRBD1 aligns across 8 bases. This CDR3 spans 14 amino acids. Germline V gene sequence: CDR1 MNHNS, CDR2 SASEGT. The ends lost 7 bases at V and 15 bases at J; junction bases unmatched: 18. The CDR3 is CASTRDRSGDTYYF. CDR3 nucleotide sequence: TGTGCCAGCACCCGGGACAGGTCAGGAGATACGTACTATTTT.

Notes on this clonotype: It is likely a read error, because the conserved phenylalanine at the end of the CDR3 is missing. The chain recombines TRBV2 with TRBJ2-2; 7 positions agree with TRBD1. Germline V gene sequence: CDR1 SNHLY, CDR2 FYNNEI. V was pared by 5 bases and J by 7 bases, with 4 bases of the junction left unmatched. There are 13 residues in the CDR3. For the CDR3, the DNA is TGTGCCAGCAGTTACAGGGGTGGCGGGGAGCTGTTTTAT. Its translation: CASSYRGGGELFY.

As concerns this clonotype: The missing conserved phenylalanine or tryptophan at the end of this CDR3 makes a read error likely. The DNA is omitted, as the CDR3 cannot be located on it reliably, and the CDR3 follows TCRdb's listing. The genes are TRBV11-2 and TRBJ2-7. The germline gives CDR1 SGHAT, CDR2 FQNNGV. The CDR3 length is 11 residues, termini included. Here the CDR3 reads CTNSLTHEQYL.

Comment on this clonotype: This may come from a read error, since a much larger clone is one base off. The rearrangement uses TRBV28 and TRBJ2-7; possible D gene TRBD2, 5 bases. Trimming left V 8 bases short and J 2 bases short, with 16 bases between. The CDR3 extends over 14 amino acids. Germline V lookup: CDR1 MDHEN, CDR2 SYDVKM. In nucleotides, the CDR3 is TGTGCCAGCCTATCCGGGATGGACCCCTACGAGCAGTACTTC. Translated, it gives CASLSGMDPYEQYF. The whole variable domain, filled in from reference TRBV28 and TRBJ2-7, reads DVKVTQSSRYLVKRTGEKVFLECVQDMDHENMFWYRQDPGLGLRLIYFSYDVKMKEKGDIPEGYSVSREKKERFSLILESASTNQTSMYLCASLSGMDPYEQYFGPGTRLTVT.